These 5 T cell receptor beta chains were all obtained from the same sample, sequenced in a study of regulatory T cells in long-lasting Graves disease. Regarding time point: newly diagnosed GD, antithyroid drugs for less than 3 months. The TCR library was made from RNA extracted from PBMCs. Through Arm-PCR of CDR3 regions and iRepertoire HTBI primers, TCR beta libraries were built. One entry per CDR3 protein, called by TCRdb with MiXCR from the multiplex PCR reads. The sample has under 500,000 distinct CDR3 sequences; roughly 15% are singletons. Another study also made use of these data, one on T cells in Graves' hyperthyroidism and ophthalmopathy.

This specimen was peripheral blood mononuclear cells (PBMCs), taken at new diagnosis, from a patient treated with antithyroid drugs. Receptor source: a woman between 25 and 40 years old with Graves disease.

V is TRBV7-3 and J is TRBJ2-3; D remains ambiguous. The CDR3 contains 13 residues. Germline lookup yields CDR1 SGHTA and CDR2 FQGTGA. V lost 6 bases, J lost 1 base, and 8 bases lay in between. The CDR3 nucleotides read TGTGCCAGCAGGGCCACAGGCACAGATACGCAGTATTTT. Amino acids: CASRATGTDTQYF.

This clonotype has ten or more counts. The J gene is TRBJ1-4, the V gene TRBV28, with D uncertain. CDR1 and CDR2 from the germline V gene are MDHEN and SYDVKM. V lost 3 bases, J lost 3 bases, and 11 bases lay in between. The CDR3 runs to 15 residues. CDR3 in DNA: TGTGCCAGCAGTTTTTTAACCACAGCTAATGAAAAACTGTTTTTT. This translates into CASSFLTTANEKLFF.

The rearrangement joins TRBV6-1 to TRBJ2-1; no reliable D call. The CDR3 loop spans 15 amino acids. Trimming pared 5 bases from V and 5 bases from J, leaving 16 bases between. Germline loops: CDR1 MNHNS, CDR2 SASEGT. The CDR3 DNA reads as TGTGCCAGCAGTAAACACACGGCAGAGCACAATGAGCAGTTCTTC. It translates to CASSKHTAEHNEQFF.

This clonotype was detected ten times or more. The genes are TRBV7-9 and TRBJ2-3, with TRBD2 matching over 7 bases. The CDR3 is 19 amino acids. Germline CDR1 is SEHNR and CDR2 is FQNEAQ (reference sequence). The J segment lost 1 base and the V segment lost 5 bases, leaving 18 bases of the junction unmatched. CDR3 nucleotides: TGTGCCAGCAGCCCCCCGACGGGAGGATCCAACGGGCGCACAGATACGCAGTATTTT. Residues: CASSPPTGGSNGRTDTQYF.

This rearrangement joins TRBV5-1 to TRBJ2-1; no definite D call. The J call could be wrong; TRBJ2-5 is a better fit for the DNA end. This CDR3 is built from 14 residues. Germline V gene data show CDR1 as SGHRS and CDR2 as YFSETQ. The chain's CDR3 is CASSLEATGETQYF. The CDR3 DNA reads TGCGCCAGCAGCTTGGAGGCTACCGGTGAGACCCAGTACTTC.